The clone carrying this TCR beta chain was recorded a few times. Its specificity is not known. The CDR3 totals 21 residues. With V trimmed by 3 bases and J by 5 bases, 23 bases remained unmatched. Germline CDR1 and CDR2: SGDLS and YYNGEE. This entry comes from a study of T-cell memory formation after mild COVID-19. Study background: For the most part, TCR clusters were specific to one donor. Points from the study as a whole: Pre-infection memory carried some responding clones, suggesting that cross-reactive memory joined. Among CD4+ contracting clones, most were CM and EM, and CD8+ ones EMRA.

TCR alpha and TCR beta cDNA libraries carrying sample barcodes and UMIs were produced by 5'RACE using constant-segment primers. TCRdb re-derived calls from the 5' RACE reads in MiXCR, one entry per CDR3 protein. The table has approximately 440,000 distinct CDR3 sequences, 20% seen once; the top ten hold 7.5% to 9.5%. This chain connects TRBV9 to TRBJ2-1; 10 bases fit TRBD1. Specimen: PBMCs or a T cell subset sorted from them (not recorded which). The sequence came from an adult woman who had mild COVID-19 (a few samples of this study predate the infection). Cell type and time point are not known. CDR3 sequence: CASSGRTGGLSRGPINNEQFF. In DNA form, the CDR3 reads TGTGCCAGCAGCGGGAGGACAGGGGGTTTGTCCCGAGGTCCCATTAACAATGAGCAGTTCTTC.